These 21 T cell receptor beta chains were sequenced from one sample in a study of blood T cell repertoires in COVID-19. The protocol was immunoSEQ multiplex PCR, while the TCRdb copy is restricted to in-frame clones and leaves out a portion. The table lists roughly 340,000 clones, 75% to 90% of them singletons. Sample: PBMCs or T cells enriched from blood (not recorded which). The receptors shown here come from a man younger than 35 who had recovered from COVID-19.

The rearrangement links TRBV15 to TRBJ1-1, with a tentative D call TRBD1 (5 bases). The V and J ends lost 0 bases and 4 bases respectively, with 12 bases between them. The CDR3 loop spans 15 amino acids. Germline-derived CDR1 and CDR2 are LNHNV and YYDKDF (reference sequence). CDR3 in amino acids: CATSRDHGGFTEAFF. For the CDR3, the DNA is TGTGCCACCAGCAGAGATCATGGGGGGTTCACTGAAGCTTTCTTT.

The chain uses TRBV5-1 and TRBJ2-6; 8 positions agree with TRBD1. Losses at the gene ends were 3 bases for V and 3 bases for J; bases not matched to a gene: 11. Germline loops: CDR1 SGHRS, CDR2 YFSETQ. The CDR3 consists of 18 residues. CDR3 sequence: CASSSRTGPLDGANVLTF. Written as DNA, the CDR3 is TGCGCCAGCAGCTCCAGGACAGGGCCGCTCGATGGGGCCAACGTCCTGACTTTC.

This chain joins TRBV12-5 and TRBJ1-2, with 7 bases lining up with TRBD1. The CDR3 is 15 amino acids. Germline loops: CDR1 LGHNT, CDR2 FRNRAP. V dropped 1 base and J dropped 2; count of bases not matched to a gene: 4. DNA for the CDR3: TGTGCTAGTGGTTTGGGCGACAGGGCCAACTATGGCTACACCTTC. Protein product: CASGLGDRANYGYTF. The complete variable domain, with remaining parts taken from reference TRBV12-5 and TRBJ1-2, reads DARVTQTPRHKVTEMGQEVTMRCQPILGHNTVFWYRQTMMQGLELLAYFRNRAPLDDSGMPKDRFSAEMPDATLATLKIQPSEPRDSAVYFCASGLGDRANYGYTFGSGTRLTVV.

This clone was recorded a few times. The chain is built from TRBV19 and TRBJ1-1; D gene unclear. V was pared by 10 bases and J by 0 bases, with 12 bases between. Germline lookup yields CDR1 LNHDA and CDR2 SQIVND (reference sequence). The CDR3 is 13 residues long. For the CDR3, the DNA is TGTGCCACTCGGAGCGTGGTGAACACTGAAGCTTTCTTT. Protein product: CATRSVVNTEAFF.

The chain employs TRBV9 and TRBJ2-5; D may be TRBD1 (5 bases). Germline V gene data show CDR1 as SGDLS and CDR2 as YYNGEE. This CDR3 is built from 17 residues. V was trimmed by 0 bases and J by 1 base, leaving 16 bases between them. CDR3 region: CASSVAFGQQVQETQYF. The CDR3, as DNA: TGTGCCAGCAGCGTAGCTTTTGGACAACAAGTCCAAGAGACCCAGTACTTC.

The chain uses TRBV11-3 and TRBJ2-1, with unresolved D. The germline V and J ends were trimmed by 1 base and 3 bases, with 10 bases remaining between them. The germline gives CDR1 SGHNT, CDR2 YENEEA. The CDR3 spans 15 residues. For the CDR3, the DNA is TGTGCCAGCAGCTTAGGGAGAGGTAACTACAATGAGCAGTTCTTC. This sequence encodes CASSLGRGNYNEQFF.

This rearrangement joins TRBV30 to TRBJ2-3, with D possibly matching TRBD1 (6 bases). Trimming took off 2 bases at V and 3 bases at J, with 15 bases between the two ends. The germline CDR1 and CDR2 sequences are GTSNPN and SVGIG (reference sequence). CDR3 length equals 15 residues. This CDR3 is CAWSWSAGATDTQYF. CDR3 nucleotide sequence: TGTGCCTGGAGTTGGTCGGCAGGGGCAACAGATACGCAGTATTTT.

The chain links TRBV5-4 to TRBJ2-3; 9 positions match TRBD1. V dropped 4 bases and J dropped 3; count of bases not matched to a gene: 6. CDR3 length equals 15 residues. CDR1 and CDR2 (germline): SGHNT, YYREEE (reference sequence). CDR3 sequence (DNA): TGTGCCAGCAGCGGTCGGACAGGGGAGACAGATACGCAGTATTTT. Protein sequence: CASSGRTGETDTQYF.

This clone appeared a single time. V is TRBV21-1 and J is TRBJ1-3; the DNA was not compared with TRBD1, the D call given in the table. TRBV21-1 is annotated as a pseudogene. This CDR3 comprises 19 residues. The CDR3: CASSPQTGFPRRSGNTIYF. The CDR3 DNA reads TGTGCCAGCAGCCCTCAGACAGGGTTCCCCCGCCGCTCTGGAAACACCATATATTTT.

The chain links TRBV28 to TRBJ2-6, with unresolved D. Trimming took 4 bases from V and 4 from J, leaving 8 bases between them. The CDR3 totals 14 residues. Germline assignment: CDR1 MDHEN and CDR2 SYDVKM. In DNA form, the CDR3 reads TGTGCCAGCAGTTGGCAGTCCGGGGCCAACGTCCTGACTTTC. Residues: CASSWQSGANVLTF.

The J gene is TRBJ1-6, the V gene TRBV9; TRBD1 is a possible D gene (6 bases). V was trimmed by 0 bases and J by 9 bases, leaving 13 bases between them. Germline values: CDR1 SGDLS, CDR2 YYNGEE. The CDR3 totals 15 residues. CDR3 amino acids: CASSVEQGSVSPLHF. The CDR3 DNA reads as TGTGCCAGCAGCGTAGAGCAGGGGTCGGTTTCACCCCTCCACTTT.

The chain carries TRBV28 and TRBJ2-2; 7 bases fit TRBD2. Unmatched junction bases numbered 4, after V lost 6 bases and J lost 6 bases. The CDR3 is 13 amino acids. In germline, CDR1 is MDHEN, CDR2 SYDVKM. In DNA form, the CDR3 reads TGTGCCAGCAGCTCTGGACTAGCCGGGGAGCTGTTTTTT. This encodes CASSSGLAGELFF.

The chain combines TRBV6-2 or TRBV6-3 with TRBJ2-1, with D possibly being TRBD2 (6 bases). Germline CDR1 reads MNHEY; CDR2 reads SVGEGT. This CDR3 comprises 14 residues. V was pared by 6 bases and J by 4 bases, with 13 bases between. The CDR3 region is CASSPPGLYNEQFF. For the CDR3, the DNA is TGTGCCAGCAGCCCTCCGGGACTGTACAATGAGCAGTTCTTC.

V and J are TRBV7-2 and TRBJ2-3; tentative D call: TRBD1 (5 bases). This CDR3 spans 13 amino acids. Trimming stripped 0 bases from V and 5 bases from J, with 6 bases between. Germline CDR1 SGHTA, CDR2 FQGNSA. In DNA form, the CDR3 reads TGTGCCAGCAGCTTAGCTAGGGGAGATACGCAGTATTTT. It encodes CASSLARGDTQYF.

This clone appeared once. The V gene is TRBV7-2, the J gene TRBJ2-3, with 11 bases identical to TRBD2. V lost 5 bases to trimming and J lost 10 bases; unmatched junction nucleotides: 8. The CDR3 runs to 14 residues. Looked up from germline, CDR1 is SGHTA and CDR2 is FQGNSA. The CDR3 sequence is CASSTQTSGVPQYF. The CDR3 coding sequence is TGTGCCAGCAGCACCCAGACTAGCGGGGTCCCGCAGTATTTT.

The chain employs TRBV4-1 and TRBJ2-3, with 11 bases identical to TRBD2. Germline V gene sequence: CDR1 MGHRA, CDR2 YSYEKL. Unmatched junction bases numbered 7, after V lost 0 bases and J lost 5 bases. This CDR3 has 17 amino acids. CDR3 in amino acids: CASSQDLTSGEVDTQYF. DNA of the CDR3: TGCGCCAGCAGCCAAGACCTGACTAGCGGGGAGGTAGATACGCAGTATTTT.

This clone has only a few counts. Within the sample, other DNA sequences also encode this same CDR3. The chain couples TRBV9 to TRBJ1-1; TRBD1 matches 9 bases. Germline V gives CDR1 SGDLS, CDR2 YYNGEE. Trimming cost V 4 bases and J 2 bases; bases outside gene matches: 6. The CDR3 runs 15 residues. The CDR3, as DNA: TGTGCCAGCAGCCCGAGGACAGGGGCCAACACTGAAGCTTTCTTT. The encoded protein is CASSPRTGANTEAFF. Together with reference TRBV9 and TRBJ1-1, the CDR3 gives the full variable domain: DSGVTQTPKHLITATGQRVTLRCSPRSGDLSVYWYQQSLDQGLQFLIQYYNGEERAKGNILERFSAQQFPDLHSELNLSSLELGDSALYFCASSPRTGANTEAFFGQGTRLTVV.

The chain links TRBV7-6 to TRBJ2-5, with TRBD2 matching 9 bases. The CDR3 is made up of 16 amino acids. V dropped 2 bases and J dropped 4; count of bases not matched to a gene: 8. Germline lookup yields CDR1 SGHVS and CDR2 FNYEAQ. This chain's CDR3 is CASSLNLAGVSETQYF. In DNA, the CDR3 is TGTGCCAGCAGCTTAAATTTAGCGGGGGTATCAGAGACCCAGTACTTC.

The chain has TRBV29-1 and TRBJ2-3; 7 bases agree with TRBD1. The length of the CDR3 is 14 residues. V was pared by 4 bases and J by 6 bases, with 10 bases of the junction left unmatched. CDR1 and CDR2 from the germline V gene are SQVTM and ANQGSEA. The CDR3 nucleotides read TGCAGCGTTGGGTCTACAGGGGTAGCGGATACGCAGTATTTT. Its translation is CSVGSTGVADTQYF.

The V gene is TRBV5-6, the J gene TRBJ1-1; TRBD1 is a possible D gene (6 bases). CDR3 length: 15 amino acids. In germline, CDR1 is SGHDT, CDR2 YYEEEE. The germline V and J ends were trimmed by 3 bases and 8 bases, with 20 bases remaining between them. CDR3 DNA: TGTGCCAGCAGCTATCTCAAGACAGGAGGTTCCGAAGCTTTCTTT. Encoded protein: CASSYLKTGGSEAFF.

The chain uses TRBV19 and TRBJ2-5, with TRBD1 as a possible D gene (5 bases). V lost 8 bases, J lost 3 bases, and 22 bases lay in between. The germline CDR1 and CDR2 sequences are LNHDA and SQIVND (reference sequence). This CDR3 region has 16 residues. The CDR3 sequence: CASATGLLWGKETQYF. The CDR3, as DNA: TGTGCCAGTGCAACGGGCCTCCTGTGGGGCAAAGAGACCCAGTACTTC.